This TCR beta chain was observed in a study of blood T cell repertoires in COVID-19. This clone was seen a single time. The CDR3 runs to 16 residues. Germline V gene data show CDR1 as SGHRS and CDR2 as YFSETQ. V was clipped by 0 bases and J by 2 bases; unmatched bases: 5. This table comes from immunoSEQ multiplex PCR, and its TCRdb copy is limited to in-frame clones, with some not included. This table has around 320,000 clones, approximately 90% appearing once. This chain uses TRBV5-1 with TRBJ2-1; TRBD2 matches 7 bases. What was sequenced was peripheral blood. The sequence came from a man aged 18 to 29 with active or convalescent COVID-19. CDR3 coding DNA: TGCGCCAGCAGCTTGGAGCCTAGCGGAACCTACAATGAGCAGTTCTTC. Translation gives CASSLEPSGTYNEQFF.